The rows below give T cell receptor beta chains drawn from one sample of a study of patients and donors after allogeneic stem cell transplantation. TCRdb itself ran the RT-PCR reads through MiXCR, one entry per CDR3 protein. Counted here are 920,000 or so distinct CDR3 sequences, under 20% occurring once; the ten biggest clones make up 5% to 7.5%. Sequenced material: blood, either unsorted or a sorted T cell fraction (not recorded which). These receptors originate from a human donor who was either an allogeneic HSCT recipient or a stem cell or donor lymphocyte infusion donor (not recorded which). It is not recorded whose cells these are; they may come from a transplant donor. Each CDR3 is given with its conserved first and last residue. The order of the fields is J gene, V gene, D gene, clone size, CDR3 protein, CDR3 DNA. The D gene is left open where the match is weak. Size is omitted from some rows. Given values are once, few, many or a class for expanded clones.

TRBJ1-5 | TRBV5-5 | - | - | CASRGELNQPQHF | TGTGCCAGCAGGGGGGAACTCAATCAGCCCCAGCATTTT
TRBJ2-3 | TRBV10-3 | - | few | CAISPDPSTDTQYF | TGTGCCATCAGCCCAGACCCTAGCACAGATACGCAGTATTTT
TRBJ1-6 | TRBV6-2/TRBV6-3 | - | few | CASSYSPTKTGPLSSYNSPLHF | TGTGCCAGCAGTTACTCGCCCACGAAGACAGGACCTCTGAGCTCCTATAATTCACCCCTCCACTTT
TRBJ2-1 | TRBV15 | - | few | CATSRDSASPYNEQFF | TGTGCCACCAGCAGAGATTCGGCTAGTCCCTACAATGAGCAGTTCTTC
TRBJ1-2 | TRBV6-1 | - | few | CASSELVGVAYGYTF | TGTGCCAGCAGTGAACTGGTTGGGGTGGCCTATGGCTACACCTTC
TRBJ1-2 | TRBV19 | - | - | CASSRAADGPNYGYTF | TGTGCCAGTAGTAGGGCCGCGGATGGACCTAACTATGGCTACACCTTC
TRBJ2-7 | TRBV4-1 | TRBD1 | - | CASSQDETGVYEQYF | TGCGCCAGCAGCCAGGATGAGACAGGGGTCTACGAGCAGTACTTC
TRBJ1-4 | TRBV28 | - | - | CASSAGGGVNRLFF | TGTGCCAGCAGTGCTGGGGGGGGCGTAAATCGACTGTTTTTT
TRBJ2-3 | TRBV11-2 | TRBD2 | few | CASSRPGLENTDTQYF | TGTGCCAGCAGCCGTCCGGGACTAGAAAACACAGATACGCAGTATTTT
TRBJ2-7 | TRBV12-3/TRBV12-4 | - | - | CASSPLVGRGSYEQYF | TGTGCCAGCAGTCCCCTCGTGGGGAGAGGCTCCTACGAGCAGTACTTC
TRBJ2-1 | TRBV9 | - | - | CASSLQGRNNEQFF | TGTGCCAGCAGCCTTCAAGGGAGGAACAATGAGCAGTTCTTC
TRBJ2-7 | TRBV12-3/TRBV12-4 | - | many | CASSFGGNSYEQYF | TGTGCCAGCAGTTTTGGTGGGAACTCCTACGAGCAGTACTTC
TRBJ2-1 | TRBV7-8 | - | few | CASSLGVGGGNYNEQFF | TGTGCCAGCAGCTTAGGAGTTGGCGGGGGCAACTACAATGAGCAGTTCTTC
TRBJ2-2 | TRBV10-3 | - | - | CAISEDGRYTGELFF | TGTGCCATCAGTGAAGATGGGAGGTACACCGGGGAGCTGTTTTTT
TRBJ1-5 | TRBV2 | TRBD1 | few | CASSLSANRGNNQPQHF | TGTGCCAGCAGTCTGTCCGCTAACAGGGGGAATAATCAGCCCCAGCATTTT
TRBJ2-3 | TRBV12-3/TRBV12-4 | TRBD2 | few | CASSFSGGATDTQYF | TGTGCCAGCAGTTTTAGCGGGGGGGCCACAGATACGCAGTATTTT
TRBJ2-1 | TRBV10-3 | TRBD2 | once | CATRLAGVSSYNEQFF | TGTGCCACCAGACTAGCGGGTGTTAGCTCCTACAATGAGCAGTTCTTC
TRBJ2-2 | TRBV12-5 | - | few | CASGPTPGRRNTGELFF | TGTGCTAGTGGTCCTACGCCGGGACGGAGGAACACCGGGGAGCTGTTTTTT
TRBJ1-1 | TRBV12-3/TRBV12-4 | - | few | CASSRLGSEAFF | TGTGCCAGCAGCCGCCTGGGGAGTGAAGCTTTCTTT
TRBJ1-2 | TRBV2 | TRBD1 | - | CASSGDRAGYGYTF | TGTGCCAGCAGTGGGGACAGGGCGGGCTATGGCTACACCTTC
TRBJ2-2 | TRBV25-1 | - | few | CASGLRDFPTGELFF | TGTGCCAGCGGGTTGAGGGACTTCCCCACCGGGGAGCTGTTTTTT
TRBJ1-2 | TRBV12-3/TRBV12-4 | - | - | CASSYDRQDIYGYTF | TGTGCCAGCAGCTATGACAGGCAAGACATCTATGGCTACACCTTC
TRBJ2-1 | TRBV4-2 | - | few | CASSQVEVLNEQFF | TGTGCCAGCAGCCAAGTAGAGGTTTTGAATGAGCAGTTCTTC
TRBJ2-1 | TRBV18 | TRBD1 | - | CASSPPKGAYNEQFF | TGTGCCAGCTCACCGCCGAAGGGGGCGTACAATGAGCAGTTCTTC
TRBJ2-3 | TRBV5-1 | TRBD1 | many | CASSPHTGGTFTDTQYF | TGCGCCAGCAGCCCCCACACAGGGGGCACCTTCACAGATACGCAGTATTTT
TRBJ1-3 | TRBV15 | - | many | CATSRDWAGSGNTIYF | TGTGCCACCAGCAGAGATTGGGCAGGCTCTGGAAACACCATATATTTT
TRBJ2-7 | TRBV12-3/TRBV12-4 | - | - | CASSLRQNGAKYEQYF | TGTGCCAGCAGCCTGCGACAAAATGGGGCGAAGTACGAGCAGTACTTC
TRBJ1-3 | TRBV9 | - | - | CASSVEGGLGNTIYF | TGTGCCAGCAGCGTAGAGGGGGGGCTTGGAAACACCATATATTTT
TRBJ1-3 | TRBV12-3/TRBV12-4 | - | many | CASNPGVSGNTIYF | TGTGCCAGCAACCCAGGGGTCTCTGGAAACACCATATATTTT
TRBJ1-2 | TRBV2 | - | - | CASSADMKYGYTF | TGTGCCAGCAGTGCGGACATGAAGTATGGCTACACCTTC
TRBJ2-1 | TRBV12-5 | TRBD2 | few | CASGLSGGRSLNEQFF | TGTGCTAGTGGTTTGAGCGGGGGGCGCAGTTTGAATGAGCAGTTCTTC
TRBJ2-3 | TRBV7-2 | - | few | CASSLDRSPDTQYF | TGTGCCAGCAGCCTAGACAGGTCTCCAGATACGCAGTATTTT
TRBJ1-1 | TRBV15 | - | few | CATSRDPESGAFF | TGTGCCACCAGCAGAGATCCGGAAAGTGGAGCTTTCTTT
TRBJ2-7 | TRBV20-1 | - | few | CSARNPTSSYEQYF | TGCAGTGCTAGAAATCCTACTAGCTCCTACGAGCAGTACTTC
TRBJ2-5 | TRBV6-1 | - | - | CASSAQGGRETQYF | TGTGCCAGCAGTGCCCAGGGAGGACGCGAGACCCAGTACTTC
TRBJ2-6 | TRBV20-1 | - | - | CSAPTPNLRHGANVLTF | TGCAGTGCTCCAACACCAAACCTCAGGCATGGGGCCAACGTCCTGACTTTC
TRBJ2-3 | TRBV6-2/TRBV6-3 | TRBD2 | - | CASSWPPGERGTTDTQYF | TGTGCCAGCAGTTGGCCGCCCGGGGAGCGGGGGACCACAGATACGCAGTATTTT
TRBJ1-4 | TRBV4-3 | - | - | CASSHSEWGGTNNEKLFF | TGCGCCAGCAGCCATTCTGAGTGGGGGGGGACAAATAATGAAAAACTGTTTTTT
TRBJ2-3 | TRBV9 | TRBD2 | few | CASSAGGGTSTDTQYF | TGTGCCAGCAGCGCCGGGGGGGGGACTAGCACAGATACGCAGTATTTT
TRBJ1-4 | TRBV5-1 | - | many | CASSLRPGDEKLFF | TGCGCCAGCAGCTTGCGCCCGGGGGACGAAAAACTGTTTTTT
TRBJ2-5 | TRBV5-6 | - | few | CASSLTPGQETQYF | TGTGCCAGCAGCTTGACGCCTGGTCAGGAGACCCAGTACTTC
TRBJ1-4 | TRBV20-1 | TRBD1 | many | CSAGTGQEKLFF | TGCAGTGCCGGGACAGGACAGGAAAAACTGTTTTTT
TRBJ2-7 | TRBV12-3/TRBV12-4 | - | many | CASSFQRTYEQYF | TGTGCCAGCAGTTTTCAAAGAACCTACGAGCAGTACTTC
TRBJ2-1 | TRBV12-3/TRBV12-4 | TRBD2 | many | CASRPGLARYNEQFF | TGTGCCAGCAGACCGGGACTAGCGAGGTACAATGAGCAGTTCTTC
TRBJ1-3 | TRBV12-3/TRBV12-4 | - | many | CASSFAQGNTIYF | TGTGCCAGCAGTTTCGCTCAGGGAAACACCATATATTTT
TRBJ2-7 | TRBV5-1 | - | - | CASSFRDTRSEQYF | TGCGCCAGCAGCTTCCGCGACACACGGAGCGAGCAGTACTTC
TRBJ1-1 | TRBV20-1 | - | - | CSAIGGTNTEALF | TGCAGTGCTATCGGAGGAACGAACACTGAAGCTCTCTTT
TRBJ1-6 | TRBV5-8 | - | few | CAHNRGGFNSPLHF | TGTGCCCACAACCGCGGCGGCTTTAATTCACCCCTCCACTTT
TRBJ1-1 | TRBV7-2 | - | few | CASTTSRDTEAFF | TGTGCCAGCACCACATCTCGGGACACTGAAGCTTTCTTT
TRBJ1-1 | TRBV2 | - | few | CASSDQYTEAFF | TGTGCCAGCAGTGATCAGTACACTGAAGCTTTCTTT
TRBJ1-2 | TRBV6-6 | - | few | CASSPGTSNGYTF | TGTGCCAGCAGCCCCGGGACTTCGAATGGCTACACCTTC
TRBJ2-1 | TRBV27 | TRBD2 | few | CASSLSSAGARIVYNEQFF | TGTGCCAGCAGTTTATCATCAGCGGGGGCCCGAATAGTTTACAATGAGCAGTTCTTC